Listed below are T cell receptor beta chains from one sample, sequenced in a study of Ad26.COV2.S vaccination and SARS-CoV-2 variants. Produced via immunoSEQ multiplex PCR; TCRdb's table is partial and in-frame only. The profile covers about 140,000 clones, with roughly 85% appearing a single time and 5% taken by the ten largest. Sequencing used peripheral blood, obtained after recovery from COVID-19. These receptors all stem from a human donor who had recovered from COVID-19. Both conserved end residues are part of each CDR3. D genes are given only for firm matches. The size entry is marked missing in some rows and otherwise reads once, few, many or a size class.

TGTGCCAGCAGAAGGACAGTTGACTCTGGAAACACCATATATTTT,CASRRTVDSGNTIYF,TRBV6-5,15,.,.,TRBJ1-3
TGTGCCAGCAGTTACCGGGGGGGGGCCCCCTACAATGAGCAGTTCTTC,CASSYRGGAPYNEQFF,TRBV6-2/TRBV6-3,16,TRBD2,.,TRBJ2-1
TGTGCCAGCAGTCCGGCTTATGGGCTAGCGGACACAGATACGCAGTATTTT,CASSPAYGLADTDTQYF,TRBV6-6,17,TRBD2,.,TRBJ2-3
TGTGCCAGCAGTTACGTTTTGGTGAATTCACCCCTCCACTTT,CASSYVLVNSPLHF,TRBV6-2/TRBV6-3,14,.,.,TRBJ1-6
TGTGCCTGGAGCAGCCCCGGGACAGGGATGCTGAGACTGTTTTTT,CAWSSPGTGMLRLFF,TRBV30,15,TRBD1,.,TRBJ1-4
TGTGCCAGCAGTTTCCAACGGGGAGATACGCAGTATTTT,CASSFQRGDTQYF,TRBV12-3/TRBV12-4,13,.,.,TRBJ2-3
TGTGCCATCGGGACAGAGAATGAAAAACTGTTTTTT,CAIGTENEKLFF,TRBV28,12,TRBD1,.,TRBJ1-4
TGTGCCAGCAGCTTAGTGGGATACGAGCAGTACTTC,CASSLVGYEQYF,TRBV7-9,12,.,.,TRBJ2-7
TGTGCCAGCAGTGGGGGGTCTGATCCGCCCCAGCATTTT,CASSGGSDPPQHF,TRBV2,13,.,.,TRBJ1-5
TGCAGCGTTGCTCCCAGCGGGATCACAGATACGCAGTATTTT,CSVAPSGITDTQYF,TRBV29-1,14,TRBD2,.,TRBJ2-3
TGTGCCAGCGGGGACATGGGAAACCGCGAGCAGTACTTC,CASGDMGNREQYF,TRBV2,13,.,.,TRBJ2-7
TGTGCCAGCAGCTTGTCCGGGGCACACTCCTACGAGCAGTACTTC,CASSLSGAHSYEQYF,TRBV7-9,15,.,few,TRBJ2-7
TGTGCTAGCAGCTTAGAGGGGCTTGGAGATACGCAGTATTTT,CASSLEGLGDTQYF,TRBV7-7,14,.,.,TRBJ2-3
TGTGCCAGCAGCTTAGGAGGACAGGAGCCCACAGATACGCAGTATTTT,CASSLGGQEPTDTQYF,TRBV11-3,16,TRBD1,.,TRBJ2-3
TGTGCACTTAGGCTAGGGACAGGGCGGAACACTGAAGCTTTCTTT,CALRLGTGRNTEAFF,TRBV7-9,15,TRBD1,.,TRBJ1-1
TGTGCCAGTAAGCACCCCGGGGCCTACAATGAGCAGTTCTTC,CASKHPGAYNEQFF,TRBV19,14,.,.,TRBJ2-1
TGTGCCAGCAGTTTAGGGGGGCCGGAGACCCAGTACTTC,CASSLGGPETQYF,TRBV12-3/TRBV12-4,13,.,.,TRBJ2-5
TGTGCCTGGAGTGTACAGGAGGAGCTGTTTTTT,CAWSVQEELFF,TRBV30,11,.,.,TRBJ2-2
TGTGCCAGCAGTTCAGGGGATAATGAAAAACTGTTTTTT,CASSSGDNEKLFF,TRBV28,13,.,.,TRBJ1-4
TGTGCCAGTAGTCGTGGGACTGAAAATTCACCCCTCCACTTT,CASSRGTENSPLHF,TRBV19,14,.,.,TRBJ1-6
TGTGCCAGCAGCTTTACAGGGAGGGATGAGCAGTTCTTC,CASSFTGRDEQFF,TRBV7-9,13,.,.,TRBJ2-1
TGTGCCAGCTCACCGGCTACAGGGGCGGGCCAAGAGACCCAGTACTTC,CASSPATGAGQETQYF,TRBV18,16,TRBD1,.,TRBJ2-5
TGTGCCAGCAGTGACAGGGAAAACATTCAGTACTTC,CASSDRENIQYF,TRBV6-1,12,.,.,TRBJ2-4
TGTGCCAGCAGCTTTTCAGAAGCTGAAGCTTTCTTT,CASSFSEAEAFF,TRBV7-9,12,.,.,TRBJ1-1
TGCGCCAGCAGCCAAGGGGCGCCTCTAACGGGGGGTGAGCAGTTCTTC,CASSQGAPLTGGEQFF,TRBV4-3,16,TRBD2,.,TRBJ2-1
TGTGCCAGCAGGCAAGGGAGTTATCAAGAGACCCAGTACTTC,CASRQGSYQETQYF,TRBV2,14,.,.,TRBJ2-5
TGTGCCAGCAGTAGGACAGTCGCCTATGGCTACACCTTC,CASSRTVAYGYTF,TRBV2,13,.,.,TRBJ1-2
TGTGCCAGTAGTATAGCGCCGGGACAGGGACTGCACGAGCAGTACTTC,CASSIAPGQGLHEQYF,TRBV19,16,TRBD1,few,TRBJ2-7
TGTGCCAGCAGCGTCGGTACAGGGTTCTCAGGAAACACCATATATTTT,CASSVGTGFSGNTIYF,TRBV9,16,.,.,TRBJ1-3
TGTGCCAGCAGTGAAGCCTCTTCGACAGGGTTGTGGACCTACGAGCAGTACTTC,CASSEASSTGLWTYEQYF,TRBV2,18,TRBD1,.,TRBJ2-7
TGTGCCAGCAGCTACGACCAGGAGTCACCCCTCCACTTT,CASSYDQESPLHF,TRBV7-6,13,.,.,TRBJ1-6
TGTGCCAGCAGCCGCGGACGATTACTGGGGGAAGCTTTCTTT,CASSRGRLLGEAFF,TRBV5-6,14,.,.,TRBJ1-1
TGTGCCAGAAGCTTTAAAACAGGGGGTAACTATGGCTACACCTTC,CARSFKTGGNYGYTF,TRBV5-3,15,TRBD1,.,TRBJ1-2
TGTGCCAGCATGACAGGGGAGACAGGGAGCAATCAGCCCCAGCATTTT,CASMTGETGSNQPQHF,TRBV28,16,TRBD1,.,TRBJ1-5
TGCGCCACCAGACCGGGGGGACCTTACTCCTACGAGCAGTACTTC,CATRPGGPYSYEQYF,TRBV10-2,15,TRBD2,.,TRBJ2-7
TGTGCCAGCAGCTTAGGGGCCGGTGACACCATATATTTT,CASSLGAGDTIYF,TRBV7-2,13,.,once,TRBJ1-3
TGTGCCAGCAGCTTCGACGGTATACGGGGTGGCTACACCTTC,CASSFDGIRGGYTF,TRBV11-2,14,.,.,TRBJ1-2
TGTGCCAGCCGGGGGGCTGAAGCAACTAATGAAAAACTGTTTTTT,CASRGAEATNEKLFF,TRBV27,15,.,.,TRBJ1-4
TGTGCCAGCAGCCCCGCCGGACAGGGGGCCTACGAGCAGTACTTC,CASSPAGQGAYEQYF,TRBV3-1/TRBV3-2,15,TRBD1,once,TRBJ2-7
TGTGCCAGCAGCTACCCGGGGTACGAGCAGTACTTC,CASSYPGYEQYF,TRBV7-9,12,.,.,TRBJ2-7
TGTGCCTGGCATCAGGGGAGGACCTACGAGCAGTACTTC,CAWHQGRTYEQYF,TRBV30,13,.,.,TRBJ2-7
TGTGCCAGCAGTGATAGGACTAGCGGGGCGGATGAGCAGTTCTTC,CASSDRTSGADEQFF,TRBV27,15,TRBD2,once,TRBJ2-1
TGCAGTGCTAGTGCGGTTCAGGGGTATGGAGAGACCCAGTACTTC,CSASAVQGYGETQYF,TRBV20-1,15,.,once,TRBJ2-5
TGTGCCAGCAGTTTAGTACAGCTTACCCACAATGAGCAGTTCTTC,CASSLVQLTHNEQFF,TRBV28,15,.,.,TRBJ2-1
TGTGCCAGCAGCTTGGGCTTTTCATACTCTGGAAACACCATATATTTT,CASSLGFSYSGNTIYF,TRBV5-6,16,.,.,TRBJ1-3
TGTGCCAGCAGCTTAGCTCCATTAAGAACCGGGGAGCTGTTTTTT,CASSLAPLRTGELFF,TRBV7-8,15,.,.,TRBJ2-2
TGTGCCAGCAGTTACCGGGGGGGCGACATTCAGTACTTC,CASSYRGGDIQYF,TRBV28,13,TRBD2,.,TRBJ2-4
TGTGCCAGCAGCCAAGAAGGAAGAGGGAGGGGCTATGGCTACACCTTC,CASSQEGRGRGYGYTF,TRBV3-1/TRBV3-2,16,.,.,TRBJ1-2
TGTGCCAGCAGTGAAGGGTTAAACTCCTACAATGAGCAGTTCTTC,CASSEGLNSYNEQFF,TRBV2,15,.,few,TRBJ2-1
TGTGCCAGCAGTTTATGGAGAGGGACAGCAAAAACAGATACGCAGTATTTT,CASSLWRGTAKTDTQYF,TRBV27,17,TRBD1,.,TRBJ2-3
TGTGCCACCAGCAGAGATGACGCAACTAATGAAAAACTGTTTTTT,CATSRDDATNEKLFF,TRBV15,15,.,.,TRBJ1-4
TGTGCCAGCAGCGTAGAGGGTTCCGGCGAGCAGTACTTC,CASSVEGSGEQYF,TRBV9,13,.,.,TRBJ2-7
TGTGCCAGCAGTTTAAGAGTCAATCAGCCCCAGCATTTT,CASSLRVNQPQHF,TRBV27,13,.,.,TRBJ1-5